Each of the 10 T cell receptor beta chains below was sequenced from the same sample in a study of CD8 T cells in ankylosing spondylitis. TCRdb reprocessed the 5' RACE reads with MiXCR, giving one entry per CDR3 protein. This sample yields 250,000 to 350,000 distinct CDR3 sequences, of which under 25% are seen a single time; 3.5% belongs to the top ten. The sequenced sample consisted of blood, either unsorted or a sorted T cell fraction (not recorded which). All receptors derive from a female donor with ankylosing spondylitis or in good health (not recorded which).

This clonotype appeared a few times. This chain joins TRBV28 and TRBJ1-2; the D is unclear. Germline assignment: CDR1 MDHEN and CDR2 SYDVKM. This CDR3 region has 14 residues. The V end was cut by 6 bases, the J end by 0 bases, with 11 bases between. CDR3 bases: TGTGCCAGCAGACACTCAAGTCCTAACTATGGCTACACCTTC. Its protein product is CASRHSSPNYGYTF.

The chain employs TRBV7-2 and TRBJ2-2; D not certain. The CDR3 has 15 residues. V was clipped by 5 bases and J by 1 base, with 11 bases between them. Germline CDR1 is SGHTA and CDR2 is FQGNSA. This CDR3 reads CASSGNLVNTGELFF. The CDR3 DNA reads as TGTGCCAGCAGCGGGAACTTGGTGAACACCGGGGAGCTGTTTTTT.

The gene calls are TRBV5-5 and TRBJ1-1; D is perhaps TRBD1 (6 bases). The CDR3 is 16 amino acids. The ends were cut back, 5 bases at V and 1 base at J, with 18 bases in the middle. CDR1 and CDR2 (germline): SGHKS, YYEKEE (reference sequence). The CDR3 reads CASRNLPGQRNTEAFF. As DNA, the CDR3 is TGTGCCAGCAGGAACCTTCCCGGACAGCGGAACACTGAAGCTTTCTTT. The full variable domain, in which reference TRBV5-5 and TRBJ1-1 provide the parts outside the CDR3, is DAGVTQSPTHLIKTRGQQVTLRCSPISGHKSVSWYQQVLGQGPQFIFQYYEKEERGRGNFPDRFSARQFPNYSSELNVNALLLGDSALYLCASRNLPGQRNTEAFFGQGTRLTVV.

This clonotype showed up just a few times. The chain has TRBV12-3 or TRBV12-4 and TRBJ2-7; 9 nucleotides line up with TRBD2. The CDR3 is made up of 15 amino acids. The J segment lost 6 bases and the V segment lost 3 bases, leaving 9 bases of the junction unmatched. CDR3 nucleotides: TGTGCCAGCAGTTTGATAGCGGGAGCGGGATTCGAGCAGTACTTC. Translating gives CASSLIAGAGFEQYF.

Only a few counts were recorded for this clonotype. This chain joins TRBV10-1 and TRBJ2-1, with 11 bases identical to TRBD2. CDR3 size: 15 residues. The ends lost 3 bases at V and 9 bases at J; junction bases unmatched: 7. The germline V gene encodes CDR1 WNHNN and CDR2 SYGVQD (reference sequence). CDR3 in DNA: TGCGCCAGCAGTGACGGGATAGCGGGAGGGCCTGAGCAGTTCTTC. This encodes CASSDGIAGGPEQFF.

The rearrangement joins TRBV19 to TRBJ1-1, with D uncertain. The CDR3 consists of 14 residues. Trimming removed 2 bases from V and 0 bases from J, with 7 bases in between. The germline V gene encodes CDR1 LNHDA and CDR2 SQIVND (reference sequence). The CDR3 DNA follows: TGTGCCAGTAGTATAACAGCCATGAACACTGAAGCTTTCTTT. It yields the protein CASSITAMNTEAFF.

V and J are TRBV7-2 and TRBJ1-1; tentative D call: TRBD1 (5 bases). The V gene lost 3 bases and the J gene lost 4 bases, with 9 bases spanning the gap. This CDR3 region has 13 residues. Per the germline V gene, CDR1 is SGHTA and CDR2 is FQGNSA. CDR3 sequence reads: CASSFRGGTEAFF. CDR3 coding DNA: TGTGCCAGCAGCTTTAGGGGAGGCACTGAAGCTTTCTTT.

This clonotype has more than one count but fewer than ten. This chain connects TRBV9 to TRBJ2-5; tentatively, D is TRBD1 (5 bases). This CDR3 has 14 residues. The V and J ends lost 0 bases and 4 bases respectively, with 10 bases between them. CDR1 SGDLS and CDR2 YYNGEE come from the germline V gene. The CDR3 DNA reads as TGTGCCAGCAGCGTAGCCGGTAGGGGAGAGACCCAGTACTTC. It translates to CASSVAGRGETQYF.

This clonotype was seen a few times. The V and J genes are TRBV20-1 and TRBJ2-7; D gene uncertain. This CDR3 comprises 13 residues. Trimming removed 4 bases from V and 3 bases from J, with 13 bases in between. Germline V CDR1 and CDR2: DFQATT, SNEGSKA (reference sequence). CDR3 nucleotide sequence: TGCAGTGCTACCCCAGGTGGGCTCTACGAGCAGTACTTC. Translating gives CSATPGGLYEQYF.

This clonotype was seen more than once but under ten times. This sequence joins TRBV7-2 and TRBJ2-1, with 13 bases aligning to TRBD2. CDR1 and CDR2 (germline): SGHTA, FQGNSA. CDR3 size: 14 residues. V lost 6 bases and J lost 10; bases outside the gene matches: 6. This CDR3 reads CASSRTSGGREQFF. In nucleotides, the CDR3 is TGTGCCAGCAGTAGGACTAGCGGGGGACGGGAGCAGTTCTTC.